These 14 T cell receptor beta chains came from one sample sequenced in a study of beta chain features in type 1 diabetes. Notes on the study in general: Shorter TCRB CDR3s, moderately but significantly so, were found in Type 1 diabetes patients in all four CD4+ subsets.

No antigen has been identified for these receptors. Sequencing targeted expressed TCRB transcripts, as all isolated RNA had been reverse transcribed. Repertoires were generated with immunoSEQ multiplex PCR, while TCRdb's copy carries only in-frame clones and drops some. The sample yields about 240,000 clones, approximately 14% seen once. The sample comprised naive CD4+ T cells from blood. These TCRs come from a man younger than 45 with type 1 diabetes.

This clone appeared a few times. CDR3 region: CASSADRGAEGYTF. In DNA form, the CDR3 reads TGTGCCAGCAGTGCTGACAGGGGCGCGGAGGGCTACACCTTC. The V gene is TRBV2, the J gene TRBJ1-2; 8 bases align to TRBD1. The CDR3 has 14 residues. Germline V gives CDR1 SNHLY, CDR2 FYNNEI. V gave up 4 bases and J gave up 8 bases; unmatched junction bases: 9.

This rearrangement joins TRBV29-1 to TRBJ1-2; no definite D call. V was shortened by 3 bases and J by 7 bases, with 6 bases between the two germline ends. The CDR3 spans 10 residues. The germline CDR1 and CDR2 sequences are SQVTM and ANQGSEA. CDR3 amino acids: CSVEAVGYTF. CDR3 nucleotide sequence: TGCAGCGTTGAGGCCGTTGGCTACACCTTC.

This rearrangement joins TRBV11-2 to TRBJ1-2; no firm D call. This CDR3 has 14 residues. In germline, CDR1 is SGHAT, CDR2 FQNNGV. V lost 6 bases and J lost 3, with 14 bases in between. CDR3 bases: TGTGCCAGCAGTTTTACCGACACCCACTATGGCTACACCTTC. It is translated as CASSFTDTHYGYTF.

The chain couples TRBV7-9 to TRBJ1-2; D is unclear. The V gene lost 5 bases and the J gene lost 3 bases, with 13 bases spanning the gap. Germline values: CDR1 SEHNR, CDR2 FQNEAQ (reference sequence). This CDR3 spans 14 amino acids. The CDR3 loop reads CASSGSRGDYGYTF. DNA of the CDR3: TGTGCCAGCAGCGGGTCCCGCGGGGACTATGGCTACACCTTC.

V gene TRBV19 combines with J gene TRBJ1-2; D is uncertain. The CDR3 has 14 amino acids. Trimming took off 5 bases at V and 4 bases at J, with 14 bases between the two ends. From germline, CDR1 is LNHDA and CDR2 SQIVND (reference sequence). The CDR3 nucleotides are TGTGCCAGTAGTTTACTCCGGGGAGCCTATGGCTACACCTTC. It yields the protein CASSLLRGAYGYTF. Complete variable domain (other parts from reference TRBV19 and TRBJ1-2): DGGITQSPKYLFRKEGQNVTLSCEQNLNHDAMYWYRQDPGQGLRLIYYSQIVNDFQKGDIAEGYSVSREKKESFPLTVTSAQKNPTAFYLCASSLLRGAYGYTFGSGTRLTVV.

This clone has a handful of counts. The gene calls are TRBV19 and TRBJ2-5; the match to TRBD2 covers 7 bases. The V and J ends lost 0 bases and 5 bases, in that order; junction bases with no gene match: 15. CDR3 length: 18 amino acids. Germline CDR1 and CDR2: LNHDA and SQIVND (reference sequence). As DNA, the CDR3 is TGTGCCAGTAGTATAGAGCCACTATCTGGCGGGGGTATGGAGACCCAGTACTTC. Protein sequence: CASSIEPLSGGGMETQYF.

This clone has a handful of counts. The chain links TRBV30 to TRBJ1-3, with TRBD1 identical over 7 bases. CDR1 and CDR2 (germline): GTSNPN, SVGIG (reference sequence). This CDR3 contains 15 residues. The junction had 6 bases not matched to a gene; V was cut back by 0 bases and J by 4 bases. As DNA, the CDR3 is TGTGCCTGGAGTGTCAAGGGGGCGCGAGGAAACACCATATATTTT. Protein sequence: CAWSVKGARGNTIYF.

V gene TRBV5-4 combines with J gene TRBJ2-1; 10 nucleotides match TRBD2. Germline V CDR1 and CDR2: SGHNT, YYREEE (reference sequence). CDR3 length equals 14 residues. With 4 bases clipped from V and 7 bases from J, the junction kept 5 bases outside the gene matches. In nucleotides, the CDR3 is TGTGCCAGCAGCGTAGGACTAGCGGAAAATGAGCAGTTCTTC. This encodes CASSVGLAENEQFF.

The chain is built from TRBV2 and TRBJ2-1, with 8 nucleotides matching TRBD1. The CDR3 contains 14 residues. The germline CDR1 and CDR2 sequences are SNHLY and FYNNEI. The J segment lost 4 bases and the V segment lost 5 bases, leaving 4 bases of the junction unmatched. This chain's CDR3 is CASSNQGAYNEQFF. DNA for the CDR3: TGTGCCAGCAGTAATCAGGGGGCGTACAATGAGCAGTTCTTC.

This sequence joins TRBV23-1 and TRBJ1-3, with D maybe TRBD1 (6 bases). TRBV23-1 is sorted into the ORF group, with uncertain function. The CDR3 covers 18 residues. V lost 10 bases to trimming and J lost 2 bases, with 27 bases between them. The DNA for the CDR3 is TGCGCCACCCTAAACCGAAGGGGAGGGGGGCAGACTGGAAACACCATATATTTT. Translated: CATLNRRGGGQTGNTIYF.

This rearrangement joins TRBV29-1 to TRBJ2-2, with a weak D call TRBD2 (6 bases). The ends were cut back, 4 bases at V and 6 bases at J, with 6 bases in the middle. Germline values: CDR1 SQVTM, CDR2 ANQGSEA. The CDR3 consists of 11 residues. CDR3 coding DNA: TGCAGCGTTGCGGGAGCCGGGGAGCTGTTTTTT. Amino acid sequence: CSVAGAGELFF.

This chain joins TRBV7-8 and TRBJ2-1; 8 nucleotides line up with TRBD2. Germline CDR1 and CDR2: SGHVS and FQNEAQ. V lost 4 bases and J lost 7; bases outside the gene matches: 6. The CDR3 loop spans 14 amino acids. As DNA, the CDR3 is TGTGCCAGCAGCTCCAGCGGGAGCTGGAATGAGCAGTTCTTC. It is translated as CASSSSGSWNEQFF.

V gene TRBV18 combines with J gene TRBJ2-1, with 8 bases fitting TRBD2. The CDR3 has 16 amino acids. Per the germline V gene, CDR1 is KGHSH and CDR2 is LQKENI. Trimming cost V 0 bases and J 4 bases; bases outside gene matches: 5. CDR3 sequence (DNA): TGTGCCAGCTCACCACCTAGCGGGATCGTTTACAATGAGCAGTTCTTC. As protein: CASSPPSGIVYNEQFF.

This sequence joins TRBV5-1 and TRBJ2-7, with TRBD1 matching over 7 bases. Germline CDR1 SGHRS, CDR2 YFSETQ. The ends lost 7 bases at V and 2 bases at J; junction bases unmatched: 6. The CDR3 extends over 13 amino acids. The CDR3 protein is CASYDREAYEQYF. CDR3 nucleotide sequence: TGCGCCAGCTATGACAGGGAAGCCTACGAGCAGTACTTC.